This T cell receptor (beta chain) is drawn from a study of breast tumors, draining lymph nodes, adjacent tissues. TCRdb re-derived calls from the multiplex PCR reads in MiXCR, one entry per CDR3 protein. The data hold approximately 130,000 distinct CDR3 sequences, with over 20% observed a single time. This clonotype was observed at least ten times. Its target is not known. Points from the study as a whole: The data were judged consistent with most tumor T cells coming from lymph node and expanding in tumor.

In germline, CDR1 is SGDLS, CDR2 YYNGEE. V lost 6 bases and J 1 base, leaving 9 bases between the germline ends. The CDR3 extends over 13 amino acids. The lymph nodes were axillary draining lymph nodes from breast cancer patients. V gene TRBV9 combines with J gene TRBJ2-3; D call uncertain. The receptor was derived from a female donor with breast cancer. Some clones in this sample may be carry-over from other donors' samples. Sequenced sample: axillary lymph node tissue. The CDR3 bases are TGTGCCAGCAACGGATGGGGCACAGATACGCAGTATTTT. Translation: CASNGWGTDTQYF.